The rows below give T cell receptor beta chains drawn from one sample of a study of T cell repertoires in cytomegalovirus infection. TCRdb processed the reads anew with MiXCR; each CDR3 protein has one entry. The data contain about 230,000 distinct CDR3 sequences, approximately 7% of them singletons. Sample: PBMCs. Receptors were obtained from a human donor in good health (CMV status not recorded). Some clones in this sample may be carry-over from other donors' samples. CDR3s include the opening cysteine and the closing phenylalanine or tryptophan. The size entry is marked missing in some rows and otherwise reads once, few, many or a size class.

>TRBV24-1|TRBJ1-2|many
CATFNRGRGYTF
>TRBV2|TRBJ2-3|many
CASSVGQGGTDTQYF
>TRBV15|TRBJ1-5|many
CATSPDRGNQPQHF
>TRBV5-1|TRBJ2-3|many
CASSLAATTADTQYF
>TRBV28|TRBJ1-1|many
CASSLSGPNTEAFF
>TRBV5-6|TRBJ2-7|many
CASSPSGLAGDYEQYF
>TRBV10-3|TRBJ1-1|many
CAISETTQVNTEAFF
>TRBV7-9|TRBJ1-5|many
CASSPLGNRDQPQHF
>TRBV5-6|TRBJ1-5|few
CASSVYRDRATPPQHF
>TRBV6-1|TRBJ2-3|many
CASTPLAGGGTDTQYF
>TRBV19|TRBJ2-1|many
CASTHLPGQGADEQFF
>TRBV25-1|TRBJ1-2|many
CASSEDRGVLGYTF
>TRBV6-2/TRBV6-3|TRBJ1-5|many
CASRRSTGDGWSNQPQHF
>TRBV7-6|TRBJ2-2|many
CASSLIAAGQTNTGELFF
>TRBV20-1|TRBJ2-1|many
CSARGLAGESSYNEQFF
>TRBV2|TRBJ1-2|many
CASSEALGVYGYTF
>TRBV20-1|TRBJ1-5|many
CSASTGEKPQHF
>TRBV12-3/TRBV12-4|TRBJ2-3|many
CASSPPPGRGRDTQYF
>TRBV19|TRBJ2-2|few
CAGFSDGELFF
>TRBV14|TRBJ1-2|many
CASSQPGAMYYGYTF
>TRBV7-2|TRBJ1-4|many
CASSAWGEKLFF
>TRBV6-2/TRBV6-3|TRBJ1-6|many
CASTLQGSRSNSPLHF
>TRBV7-9|TRBJ2-2|many
CAQASGGADTGELFF
>TRBV7-3|TRBJ2-7|many
CASSLTGSVEQYF
>TRBV4-1|TRBJ2-4|-
CASSQASQPLLIQYF
>TRBV20-1|TRBJ1-3|many
CSARPNFSPGAIYF